This T cell receptor (beta chain) was profiled in a study of T-cell reconstitution after alpha-beta-depleted transplantation in children. This clonotype was recorded a few times. The antigen remains unidentified. Germline V CDR1 and CDR2: SEHNR, FQNEAQ (reference sequence). V was cut by 4 bases and J by 4 bases, with 16 bases left in between. The CDR3 is made up of 15 amino acids. Unique molecular identifiers tagged the TCRbeta library. TCRdb re-derived calls from the PCR reads in MiXCR, one entry per CDR3 protein. The sample lists fewer than 400,000 distinct CDR3 sequences, around 25% occurring once. Study-level findings and limits: Expanded clones from the graft, numbering several hundred, reportedly supplied alpha-beta T cells about two months after transplant. Newly made T cells mostly supplied T-cell counts and diversity one year after transplant.

The chain joins TRBV7-9 to TRBJ2-5; tentatively, D is TRBD1 (6 bases). The starting material was PBMCs, mostly from graft donor cells, obtained 180 days after TCRalphabeta/CD19-depleted stem cell transplant. The TCR comes from a male patient aged 10 to 17 who had a stem cell transplant for acute lymphoblastic leukemia, so the T cells may come from the graft donor. Here the CDR3 reads CASSSGYRAGETQYF. CDR3 bases: TGTGCCAGCAGCTCGGGATACAGGGCTGGAGAGACCCAGTACTTC. Full variable domain (remainder filled in from reference TRBV7-9 and TRBJ2-5): DTGVSQNPRHKITKRGQNVTFRCDPISEHNRLYWYRQTLGQGPEFLTYFQNEAQLEKSRLLSDRFSAERPKGSFSTLEIQRTEQGDSAMYLCASSSGYRAGETQYFGPGTRLLVL.